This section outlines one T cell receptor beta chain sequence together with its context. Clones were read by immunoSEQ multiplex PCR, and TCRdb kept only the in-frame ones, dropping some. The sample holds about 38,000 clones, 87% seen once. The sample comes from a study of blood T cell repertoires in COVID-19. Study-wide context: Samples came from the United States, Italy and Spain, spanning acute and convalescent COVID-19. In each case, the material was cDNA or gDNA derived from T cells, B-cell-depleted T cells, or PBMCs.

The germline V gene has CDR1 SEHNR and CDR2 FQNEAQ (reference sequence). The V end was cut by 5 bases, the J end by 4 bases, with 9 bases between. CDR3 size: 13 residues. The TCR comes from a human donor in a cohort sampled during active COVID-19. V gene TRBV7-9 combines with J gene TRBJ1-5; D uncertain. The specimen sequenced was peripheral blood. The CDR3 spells CASSGTENQPQHF. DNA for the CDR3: TGTGCCAGCAGCGGAACAGAGAATCAGCCCCAGCATTTT.